This TCR beta chain stems from a study of shared clonotypes between healthy human individuals. From germline, CDR1 is KGHSH and CDR2 LQKENI. The CDR3 runs to 14 residues. Profiled with immunoSEQ multiplex PCR; TCRdb holds only in-frame clones, not every one. The data hold a few million clones, with just over 90% observed a single time. Positively selected for CCR7, the CD45RO-negative cells used as naive CD8 cells excluded terminally differentiated effector memory CD45RA+ cells. The receptor was derived from a man younger than 35 in good health. Some clones in this sample may be carry-over from other donors' samples. Sample: naive CD8+ T cells from PBMCs. The chain combines TRBV18 with TRBJ2-5; D remains ambiguous. The J call is doubtful: the DNA matches TRBJ2-7 better. The CDR3 is CASSPENFLNEQYF. CDR3 nucleotides: TGTGCCAGCTCCCCCGAGAACTTCCTAAACGAGCAGTACTTC.